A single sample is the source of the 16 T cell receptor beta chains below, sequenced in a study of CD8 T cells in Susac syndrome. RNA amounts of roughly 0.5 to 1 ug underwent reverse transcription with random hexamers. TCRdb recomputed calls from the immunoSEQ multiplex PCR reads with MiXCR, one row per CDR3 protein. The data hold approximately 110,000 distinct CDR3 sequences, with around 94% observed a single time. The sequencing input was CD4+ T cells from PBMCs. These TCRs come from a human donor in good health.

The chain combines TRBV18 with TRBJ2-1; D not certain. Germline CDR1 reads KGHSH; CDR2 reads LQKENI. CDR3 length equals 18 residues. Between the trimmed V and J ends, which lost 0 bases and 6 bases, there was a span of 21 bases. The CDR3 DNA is TGTGCCAGCTCACCACCTGAAAAGGCAGCTCTCCTAATCAATGAGCAGTTCTTC. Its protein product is CASSPPEKAALLINEQFF.

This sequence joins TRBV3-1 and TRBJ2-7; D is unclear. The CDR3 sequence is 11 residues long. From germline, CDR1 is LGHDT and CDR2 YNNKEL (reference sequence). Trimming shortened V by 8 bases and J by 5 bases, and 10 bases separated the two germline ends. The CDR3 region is CASGTFDEQYF. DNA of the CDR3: TGTGCCAGCGGAACCTTTGACGAGCAGTACTTC.

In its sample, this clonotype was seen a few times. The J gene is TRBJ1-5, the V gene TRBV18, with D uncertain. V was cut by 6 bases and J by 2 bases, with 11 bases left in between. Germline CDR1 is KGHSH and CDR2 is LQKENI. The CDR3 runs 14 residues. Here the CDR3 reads CASSPNRGNQPQHF. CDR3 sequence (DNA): TGTGCCAGCTCCCCCAACAGAGGCAATCAGCCCCAGCATTTT.

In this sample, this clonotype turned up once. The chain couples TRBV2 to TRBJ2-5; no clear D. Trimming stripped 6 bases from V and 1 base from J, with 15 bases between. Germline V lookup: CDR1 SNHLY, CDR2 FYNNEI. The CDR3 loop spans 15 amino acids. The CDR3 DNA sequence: TGTGCCAGCAGGAAATCTCCCCTGGCCCAAGAGACCCAGTACTTC. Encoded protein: CASRKSPLAQETQYF.

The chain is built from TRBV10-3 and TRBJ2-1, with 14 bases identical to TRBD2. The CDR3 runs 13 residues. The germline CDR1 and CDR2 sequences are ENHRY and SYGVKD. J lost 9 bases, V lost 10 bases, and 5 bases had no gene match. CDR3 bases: TGTGCCACGACTAGCGGGAGGGCCAGTGAGCAGTTCTTC. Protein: CATTSGRASEQFF.

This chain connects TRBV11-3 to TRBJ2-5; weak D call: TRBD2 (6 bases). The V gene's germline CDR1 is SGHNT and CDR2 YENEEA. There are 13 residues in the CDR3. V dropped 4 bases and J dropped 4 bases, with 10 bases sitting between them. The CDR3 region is CASSSRGGETQYF. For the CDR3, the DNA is TGTGCCAGCAGCTCGCGGGGAGGAGAGACCCAGTACTTC.

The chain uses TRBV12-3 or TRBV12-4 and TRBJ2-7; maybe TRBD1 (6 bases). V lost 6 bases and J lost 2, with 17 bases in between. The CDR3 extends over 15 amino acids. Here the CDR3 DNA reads TGTGCCAGCAGCCCCATGGGGGCCCTCACCTACGAGCAGTACTTC. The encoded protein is CASSPMGALTYEQYF.

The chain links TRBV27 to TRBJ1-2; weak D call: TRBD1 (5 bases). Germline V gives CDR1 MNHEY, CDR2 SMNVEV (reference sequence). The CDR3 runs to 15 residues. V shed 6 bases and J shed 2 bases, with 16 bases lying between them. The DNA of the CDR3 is TGTGCCAGCAGAGCGGGGGTAACGACCAACTATGGCTACACCTTC. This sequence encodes CASRAGVTTNYGYTF.

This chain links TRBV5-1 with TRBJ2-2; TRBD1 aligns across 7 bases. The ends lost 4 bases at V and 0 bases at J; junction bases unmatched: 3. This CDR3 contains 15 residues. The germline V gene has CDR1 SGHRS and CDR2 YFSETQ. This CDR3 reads CASSIQGSNTGELFF. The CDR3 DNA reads TGCGCCAGCAGCATACAGGGGTCGAACACCGGGGAGCTGTTTTTT.

The chain's CDR3 is CSVGGTSYEQYF. In DNA form, the CDR3 reads TGCAGCGTTGGAGGCACTTCCTACGAGCAGTACTTC. The V gene is TRBV29-1, the J gene TRBJ2-7, with unresolved D. V lost 4 bases and J 1 base, leaving 8 bases between the germline ends. The CDR3 is 12 residues long. Germline V gene sequence: CDR1 SQVTM, CDR2 ANQGSEA.

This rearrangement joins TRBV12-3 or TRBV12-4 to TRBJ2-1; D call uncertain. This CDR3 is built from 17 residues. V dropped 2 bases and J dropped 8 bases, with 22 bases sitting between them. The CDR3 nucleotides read TGTGCCAGCAGTTTAAGTCGAAACCTCATACCCTCCCATGAGCAGTTCTTC. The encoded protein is CASSLSRNLIPSHEQFF.

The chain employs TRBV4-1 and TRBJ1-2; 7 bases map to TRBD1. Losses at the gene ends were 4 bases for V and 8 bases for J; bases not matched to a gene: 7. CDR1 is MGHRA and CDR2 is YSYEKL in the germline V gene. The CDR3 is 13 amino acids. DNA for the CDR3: TGCGCCAGCAGCCGAGAACAGGGGAGAGGCTACACCTTC. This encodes CASSREQGRGYTF.

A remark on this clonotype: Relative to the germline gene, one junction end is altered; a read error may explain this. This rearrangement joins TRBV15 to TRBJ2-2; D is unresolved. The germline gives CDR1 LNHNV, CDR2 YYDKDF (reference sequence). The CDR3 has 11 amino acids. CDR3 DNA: TGTGCCGCCAGCAATGGCGGGGAGCTGTTTTTT. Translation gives CAASNGGELFF. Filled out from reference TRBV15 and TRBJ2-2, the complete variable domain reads DAMVIQNPRYQVTQFGKPVTLSCSQTLNHNVMYWYQQKSSQAPKLLFHYYDKDFNNEADTPDNFQSRRPNTSFCFLDIRSPGLGDTAMYLCAASNGGELFFGEGSRLTVL.

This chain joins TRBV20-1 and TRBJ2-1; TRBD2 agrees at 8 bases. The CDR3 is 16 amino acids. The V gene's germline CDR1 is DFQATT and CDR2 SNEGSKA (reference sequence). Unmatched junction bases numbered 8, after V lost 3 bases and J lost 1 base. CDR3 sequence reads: CSASKLAALSYNEQFF. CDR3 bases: TGCAGTGCTAGCAAACTAGCGGCCCTGTCCTACAATGAGCAGTTCTTC.

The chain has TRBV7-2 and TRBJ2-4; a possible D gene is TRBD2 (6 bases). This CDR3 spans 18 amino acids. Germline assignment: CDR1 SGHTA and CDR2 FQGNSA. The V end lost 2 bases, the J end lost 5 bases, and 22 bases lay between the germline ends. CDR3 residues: CASSLNNGGNSGENIQYF. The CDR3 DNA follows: TGTGCCAGCAGCTTAAATAACGGCGGGAACTCGGGGGAAAACATTCAGTACTTC.

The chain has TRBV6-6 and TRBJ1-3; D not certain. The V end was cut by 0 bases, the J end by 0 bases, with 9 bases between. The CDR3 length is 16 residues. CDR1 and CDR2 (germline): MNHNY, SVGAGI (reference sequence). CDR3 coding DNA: TGTGCCAGCAGTTACTCGTACATAAACTCTGGAAACACCATATATTTT. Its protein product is CASSYSYINSGNTIYF.